This T cell receptor (beta chain) was recorded in a study of Ad26.COV2.S vaccination and SARS-CoV-2 variants. The overall study: Dosing was one shot or two shots 56 days apart.

CDR3 size: 14 residues. V shed 3 bases and J shed 0 bases, with 9 bases lying between them. Germline loops: CDR1 SNHLY, CDR2 FYNNEI. Points on this clone: Its antigen remains unknown.

Study-wide results and caveats: The authors reported substantial breadth in spike-specific CD8+ and CD4+ T cell responses after vaccination.

Clones were read by immunoSEQ multiplex PCR, and TCRdb kept only the in-frame ones, dropping some. The data hold 400,000 to 500,000 clones, with about 88% observed a single time. Treatment described: some 19 received Ad26.COV2.S at low or high dose, single or two shots; roughly five received placebo; per-sample allocation not given. Collection of the samples took place on day 63 after the first injection of vaccine or placebo. The chain joins TRBV2 to TRBJ2-7; possible D gene TRBD1, 6 bases. Sample: peripheral blood, taken in a trial of Ad26.COV2.S vaccine versus placebo. The origin of this receptor is a person between 18 and 60 years old who received the Ad26.COV2.S COVID-19 vaccine or a placebo. CDR3 nucleotide sequence: TGTGCCAGCAGTGAGCAGGGGAACTCCTACGAGCAGTACTTC. Translation gives CASSEQGNSYEQYF.